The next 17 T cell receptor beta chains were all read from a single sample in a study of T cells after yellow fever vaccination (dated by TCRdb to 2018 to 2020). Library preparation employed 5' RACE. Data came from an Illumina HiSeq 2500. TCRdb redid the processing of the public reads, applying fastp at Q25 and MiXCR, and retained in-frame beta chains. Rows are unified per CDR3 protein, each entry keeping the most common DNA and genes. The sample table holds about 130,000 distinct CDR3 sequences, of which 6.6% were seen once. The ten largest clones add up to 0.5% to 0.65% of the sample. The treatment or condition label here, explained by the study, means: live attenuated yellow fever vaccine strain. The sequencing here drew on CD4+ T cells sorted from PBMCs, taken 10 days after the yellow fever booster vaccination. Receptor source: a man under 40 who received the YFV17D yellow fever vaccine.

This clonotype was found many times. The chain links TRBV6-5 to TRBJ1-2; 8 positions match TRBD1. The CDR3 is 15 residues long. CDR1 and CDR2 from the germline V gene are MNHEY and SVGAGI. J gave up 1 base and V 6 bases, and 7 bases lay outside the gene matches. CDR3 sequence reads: CASRRTGRDNYGYTF. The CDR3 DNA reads TGTGCCAGCAGGAGGACAGGGCGGGATAACTATGGCTACACCTTC.

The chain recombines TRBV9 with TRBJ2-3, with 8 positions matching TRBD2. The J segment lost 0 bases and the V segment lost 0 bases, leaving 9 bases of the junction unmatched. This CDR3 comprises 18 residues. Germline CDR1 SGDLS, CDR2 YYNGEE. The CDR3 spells CASSVALGASGSTDTQYF. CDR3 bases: TGTGCCAGCAGCGTAGCTTTGGGTGCTAGCGGGAGCACAGATACGCAGTATTTT.

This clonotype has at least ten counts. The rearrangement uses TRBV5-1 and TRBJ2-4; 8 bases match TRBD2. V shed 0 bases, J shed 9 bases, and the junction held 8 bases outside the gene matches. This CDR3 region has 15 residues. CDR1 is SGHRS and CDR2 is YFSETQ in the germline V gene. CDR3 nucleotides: TGCGCCAGCAGCTTGGGAACTAGCGGTGCGGTCATTCAGTACTTC. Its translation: CASSLGTSGAVIQYF.

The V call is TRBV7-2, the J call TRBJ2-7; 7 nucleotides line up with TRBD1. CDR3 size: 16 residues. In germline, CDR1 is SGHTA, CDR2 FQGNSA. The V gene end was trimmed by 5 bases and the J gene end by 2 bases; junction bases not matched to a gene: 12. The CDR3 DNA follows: TGTGCCAGCAGCCCAACCGGGACAGAAGGAGCCTACGAGCAGTACTTC. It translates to CASSPTGTEGAYEQYF.

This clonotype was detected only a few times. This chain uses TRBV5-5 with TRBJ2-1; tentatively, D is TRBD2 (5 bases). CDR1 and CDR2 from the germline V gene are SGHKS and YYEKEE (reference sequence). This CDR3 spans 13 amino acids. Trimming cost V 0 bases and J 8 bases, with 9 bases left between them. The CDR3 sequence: CASSLASRHEQFF. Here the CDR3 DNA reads TGTGCCAGCAGCTTGGCTAGCAGGCATGAGCAGTTCTTC.

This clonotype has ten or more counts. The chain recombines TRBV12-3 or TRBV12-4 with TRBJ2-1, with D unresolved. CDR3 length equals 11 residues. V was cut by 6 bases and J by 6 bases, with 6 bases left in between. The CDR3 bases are TGTGCCAGCAGCCCCCGCAATGAGCAGTTCTTC. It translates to CASSPRNEQFF.

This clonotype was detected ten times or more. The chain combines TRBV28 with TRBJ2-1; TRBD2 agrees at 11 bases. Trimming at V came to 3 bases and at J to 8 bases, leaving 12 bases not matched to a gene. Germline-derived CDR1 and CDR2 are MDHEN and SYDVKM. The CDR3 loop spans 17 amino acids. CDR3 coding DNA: TGTGCCAGCAGTTTTATCCCCCTCAGACTAGCGGGATATGAGCAGTTCTTC. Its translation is CASSFIPLRLAGYEQFF. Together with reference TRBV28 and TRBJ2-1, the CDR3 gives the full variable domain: DVKVTQSSRYLVKRTGEKVFLECVQDMDHENMFWYRQDPGLGLRLIYFSYDVKMKEKGDIPEGYSVSREKKERFSLILESASTNQTSMYLCASSFIPLRLAGYEQFFGPGTRLTVL.

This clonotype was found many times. The CDR3 sequence: CASRLGQGNEKLFF. CDR3 DNA sequence: TGTGCCAGCAGGTTGGGACAGGGGAATGAAAAACTGTTTTTT. This chain uses TRBV12-3 or TRBV12-4 with TRBJ1-4; 10 positions match TRBD1. With 6 bases clipped from V and 5 bases from J, the junction kept 3 bases outside the gene matches. This CDR3 contains 14 residues.

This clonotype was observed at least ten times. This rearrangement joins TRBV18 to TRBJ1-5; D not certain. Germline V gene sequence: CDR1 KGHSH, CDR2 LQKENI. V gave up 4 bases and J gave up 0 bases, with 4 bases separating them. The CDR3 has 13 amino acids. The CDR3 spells CASSQNSNQPQHF. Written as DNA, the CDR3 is TGTGCCAGCTCACAAAATAGCAATCAGCCCCAGCATTTT.

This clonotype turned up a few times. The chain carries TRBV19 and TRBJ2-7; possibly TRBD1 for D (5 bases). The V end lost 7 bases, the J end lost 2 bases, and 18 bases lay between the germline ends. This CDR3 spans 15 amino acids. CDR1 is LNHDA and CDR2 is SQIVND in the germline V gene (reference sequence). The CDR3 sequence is CASTETGGRPYEQYF. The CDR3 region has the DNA TGTGCCAGTACCGAAACAGGTGGCCGTCCCTACGAGCAGTACTTC.

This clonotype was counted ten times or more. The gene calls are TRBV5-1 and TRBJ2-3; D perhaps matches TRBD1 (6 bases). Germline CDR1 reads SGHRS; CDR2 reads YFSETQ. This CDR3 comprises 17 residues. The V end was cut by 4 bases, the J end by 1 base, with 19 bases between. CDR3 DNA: TGCGCCAGCAGCACGGGACAAACAGGGTCCCGCACAGATACGCAGTATTTT. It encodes CASSTGQTGSRTDTQYF.

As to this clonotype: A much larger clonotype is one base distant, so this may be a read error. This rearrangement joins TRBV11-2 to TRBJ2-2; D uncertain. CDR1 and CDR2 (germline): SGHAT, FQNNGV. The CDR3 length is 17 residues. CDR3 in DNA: TGTGCCAACAGCTTTACCCCGGGCCTAAAGGACACCGGGGAGCTGTTTTTT. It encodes CANSFTPGLKDTGELFF.

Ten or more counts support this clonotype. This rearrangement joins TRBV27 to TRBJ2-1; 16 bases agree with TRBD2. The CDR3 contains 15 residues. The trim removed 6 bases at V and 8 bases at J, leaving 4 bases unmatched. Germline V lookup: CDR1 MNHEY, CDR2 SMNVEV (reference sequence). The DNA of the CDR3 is TGTGCCAGCAGGCAGGGACTAGCGGGAGGGTATGAGCAGTTCTTC. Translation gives CASRQGLAGGYEQFF.

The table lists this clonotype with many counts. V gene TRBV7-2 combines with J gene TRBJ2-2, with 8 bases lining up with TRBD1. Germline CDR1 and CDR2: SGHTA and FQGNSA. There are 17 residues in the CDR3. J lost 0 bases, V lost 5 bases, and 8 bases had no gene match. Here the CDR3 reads CASSPRRTGPNTGELFF. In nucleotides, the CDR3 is TGTGCCAGCAGCCCCCGGCGGACAGGGCCGAACACCGGGGAGCTGTTTTTT.

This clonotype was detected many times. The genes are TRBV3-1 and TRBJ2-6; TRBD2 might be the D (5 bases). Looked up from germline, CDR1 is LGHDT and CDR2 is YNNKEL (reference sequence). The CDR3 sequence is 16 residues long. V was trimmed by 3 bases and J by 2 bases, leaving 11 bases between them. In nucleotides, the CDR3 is TGTGCCAGCAGCCACTTACGGGGTACTGGGGCCAACGTCCTGACTTTC. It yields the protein CASSHLRGTGANVLTF. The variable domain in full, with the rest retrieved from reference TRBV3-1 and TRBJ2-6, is DTAVSQTPKYLVTQMGNDKSIKCEQNLGHDTMYWYKQDSKKFLKIMFSYNNKELIINETVPNRFSPKSPDKAHLNLHINSLELGDSAVYFCASSHLRGTGANVLTFGAGSRLTVL.

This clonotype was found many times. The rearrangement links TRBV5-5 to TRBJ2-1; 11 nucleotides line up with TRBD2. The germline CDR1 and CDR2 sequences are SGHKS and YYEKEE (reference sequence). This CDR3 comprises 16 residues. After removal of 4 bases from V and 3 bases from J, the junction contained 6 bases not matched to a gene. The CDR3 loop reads CASSPPTSGDYNEQFF. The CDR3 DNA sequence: TGTGCCAGCAGCCCCCCGACTAGCGGGGACTACAATGAGCAGTTCTTC.

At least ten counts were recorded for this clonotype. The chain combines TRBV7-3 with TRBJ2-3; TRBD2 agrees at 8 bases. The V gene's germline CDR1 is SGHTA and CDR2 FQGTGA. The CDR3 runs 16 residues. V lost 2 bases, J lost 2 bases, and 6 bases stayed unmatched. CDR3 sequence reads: CASSLGVSGNTDTQYF. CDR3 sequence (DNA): TGTGCCAGCAGCTTAGGCGTTAGCGGGAACACAGATACGCAGTATTTT.